These 9 T cell receptor beta chains came from one sample sequenced in a study of T-cell memory formation after mild COVID-19. TCRdb recomputed calls from the 5' RACE reads with MiXCR, one row per CDR3 protein. The sample holds hundreds of thousands of distinct CDR3 sequences, around a sixth seen once. Sequenced input: PBMCs or a T cell subset sorted from them (not recorded which). The source is an adult woman who had mild COVID-19 (a few samples of this study predate the infection). Cell type and time point are not known.

The rearrangement joins TRBV3-1 to TRBJ1-3; no clear D. The CDR3 contains 15 residues. V was shortened by 2 bases and J by 1 base, with 9 bases between the two germline ends. CDR1 is LGHDT, CDR2 YNNKEL, per germline (reference sequence). CDR3 nucleotide sequence: TGTGCCAGCAGCCAATATCAGCTTTCTGGAAACACCATATATTTT. Amino acids: CASSQYQLSGNTIYF.

The chain employs TRBV6-1 and TRBJ1-6; weak D call: TRBD1 (5 bases). V lost 7 bases to trimming and J lost 7 bases, with 11 bases between them. CDR1 and CDR2 from the germline V gene are MNHNS and SASEGT. This CDR3 has 13 amino acids. The CDR3 sequence is CASKETENSPLHF. CDR3 nucleotides: TGTGCCAGCAAGGAGACAGAGAATTCACCCCTCCACTTT.

This clonotype was seen only a few times. This chain links TRBV29-1 with TRBJ2-1; possible D gene TRBD2, 7 bases. Trimming cost V 2 bases and J 7 bases, with 15 bases left between them. The CDR3 is 14 amino acids. Looked up from germline, CDR1 is SQVTM and CDR2 is ANQGSEA. The CDR3 region is CSVEKGRGLNEQFF. The CDR3 nucleotides are TGCAGCGTTGAAAAGGGGAGGGGGTTGAATGAGCAGTTCTTC.

This rearrangement joins TRBV20-1 to TRBJ1-4, with TRBD1 matching over 7 bases. There are 15 residues in the CDR3. The trim removed 1 base at V and 3 bases at J, leaving 5 bases unmatched. Per the germline V gene, CDR1 is DFQATT and CDR2 is SNEGSKA (reference sequence). Here the CDR3 reads CSARADRLANEKLFF. CDR3 nucleotide sequence: TGCAGTGCTAGAGCGGACAGGCTGGCTAATGAAAAACTGTTTTTT.

This chain connects TRBV5-1 to TRBJ2-1; TRBD2 agrees at 7 bases. V lost 0 bases, J lost 10 bases, and 7 bases stayed unmatched. The CDR3 covers 14 residues. CDR1 and CDR2 from the germline V gene are SGHRS and YFSETQ. CDR3 nucleotides: TGCGCCAGCAGCTTGGTGGAGCGGGGTAGAGAGCAGTTCTTC. Translated, it gives CASSLVERGREQFF.

This clonotype has only a few counts. The genes are TRBV20-1 and TRBJ1-2; D not certain. V lost 3 bases to trimming and J lost 3 bases, with 11 bases between them. The CDR3 covers 13 residues. Germline CDR1 DFQATT, CDR2 SNEGSKA (reference sequence). CDR3 region: CSASRGSDYGYTF. In DNA, the CDR3 is TGCAGTGCTAGCCGTGGATCAGACTATGGCTACACCTTC.

The rearrangement joins TRBV7-6 to TRBJ1-3; no definite D call. Per germline, CDR1 SGHVS and CDR2 FNYEAQ. V gave up 5 bases and J gave up 2 bases, with 16 bases separating them. The CDR3 sequence is 16 residues long. The CDR3 DNA sequence: TGTGCCAGCAGCGGGAGCCCGGAGGTTGCTGGAAACACCATATATTTT. Its translation is CASSGSPEVAGNTIYF.

This clonotype has just a few counts. The J gene is TRBJ2-1, the V gene TRBV5-1; the D gene is possibly TRBD2 (5 bases). Germline CDR1 reads SGHRS; CDR2 reads YFSETQ. This CDR3 is 12 amino acids long. V was trimmed by 0 bases and J by 12 bases, leaving 10 bases between them. The CDR3 DNA is TGCGCCAGCAGCTTGGACGGGGTTGGGCAGTTCTTC. This sequence encodes CASSLDGVGQFF.

V and J are TRBV7-9 and TRBJ2-3; TRBD2 agrees at 11 bases. Trimming at V came to 2 bases and at J to 5 bases, leaving 3 bases not matched to a gene. Germline-derived CDR1 and CDR2 are SEHNR and FQNEAQ (reference sequence). This CDR3 has 15 residues. The DNA for the CDR3 is TGTGCCAGCAGCTTAAGACTAGCGGGAAGAGATACGCAGTATTTT. Translation: CASSLRLAGRDTQYF.